This T cell receptor beta chain was observed in a study of blood T cell repertoires in COVID-19. TCRdb's copy holds only in-frame clones and misses some; the assay was immunoSEQ multiplex PCR. The data contain about 320,000 clones, about 85% of them singletons. V lost 6 bases to trimming and J lost 2 bases; unmatched junction nucleotides: 2. The CDR3 is made up of 13 amino acids. Germline CDR1 reads MDHEN; CDR2 reads SYDVKM. The rearrangement uses TRBV28 and TRBJ2-7, with 9 positions matching TRBD1. The sample was PBMCs or T cells enriched from blood (not recorded which). The TCR was taken from a woman aged 25-40 years who had been exposed to COVID-19. CDR3 bases: TGTGCCAGCAGACAGGGGGCCCCCTACGAGCAGTACTTC. Translation: CASRQGAPYEQYF.